Given below is one T cell receptor beta chain in context. The antigen is not known. The sample's time point: longitudinal time-point 2. The unsorted libraries were prepared from 2 million PBMCs (stored at -80 C). The data derive from a study of neurological immune-mediated disorders. This CDR3 spans 15 amino acids. Per germline, CDR1 DFQATT and CDR2 SNEGSKA (reference sequence). J gave up 5 bases and V 3 bases, and 9 bases lay outside the gene matches. Study-level findings and limits: No CDR3 amino acid sequences recurred among expanded clones across subjects, suggesting private repertoires in all groups. Multiple sclerosis, the disease with the least TCR clonal expansion, fell below healthy controls, whereas HTLV-1-associated myelopathy showed the most.

Template-switch 5'RACE cDNA synthesis added a 10-nucleotide unique molecular identifier. TCRdb processed the 5' RACE reads anew with MiXCR; each CDR3 protein has one entry. This sample has some 45,000 distinct CDR3 sequences, with roughly 13% found just once. The J gene is TRBJ1-5, the V gene TRBV20-1; TRBD1 agrees at 8 bases. The specimen was PBMCs. This clonotype was obtained from a male donor with HTLV-1-associated myelopathy (HAM/TSP). The CDR3 is CSASRATGVYQPQHF. The CDR3 bases are TGCAGTGCTAGCCGGGCGACAGGGGTCTATCAGCCCCAGCATTTT.